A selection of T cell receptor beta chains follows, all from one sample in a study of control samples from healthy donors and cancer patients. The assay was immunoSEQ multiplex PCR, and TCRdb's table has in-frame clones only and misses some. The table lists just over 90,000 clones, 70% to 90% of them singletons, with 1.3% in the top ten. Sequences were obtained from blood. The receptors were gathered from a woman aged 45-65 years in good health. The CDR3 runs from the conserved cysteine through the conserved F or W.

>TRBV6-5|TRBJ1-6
CASSYGRYNSPLHF
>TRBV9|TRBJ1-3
CASSVQHSGNTIYF
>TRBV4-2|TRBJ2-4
CASSHPGKRQGGIQYF
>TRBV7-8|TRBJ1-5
CASSSRVLDQPQHF
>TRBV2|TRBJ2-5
CASSEDWQTQYF
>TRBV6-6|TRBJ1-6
CASNPDRANSPLHF
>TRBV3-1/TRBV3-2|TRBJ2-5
CASSPPEETQYF
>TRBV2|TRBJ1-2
CASTRDRGFYAF
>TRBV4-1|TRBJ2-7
CASSQDPRRTFYEQYF
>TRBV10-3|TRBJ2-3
CATETEGDTQYF
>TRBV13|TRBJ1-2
CASSLGLLEGEEDYGYTF
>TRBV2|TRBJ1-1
CASSSDRTNTEAFF
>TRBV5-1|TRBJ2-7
CASSSRDSGSYEQYF
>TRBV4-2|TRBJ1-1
CASSQKQGAREGTEAFF
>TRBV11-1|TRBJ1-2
CASSLQGNSGYTF
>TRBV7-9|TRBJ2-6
CAREKGTGANVLTF
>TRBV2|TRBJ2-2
CASSRDRGHTGELFF
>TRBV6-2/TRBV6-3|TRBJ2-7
CASSYSRVYEQYF
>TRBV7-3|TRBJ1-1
CASSTGTENTEAFF
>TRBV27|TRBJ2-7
CASSTRQGAYEQYF
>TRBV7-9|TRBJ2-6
CASSSRGTAQRVNVLTF
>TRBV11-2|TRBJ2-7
CASSLDYGYEQYF
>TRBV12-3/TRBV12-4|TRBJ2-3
CASSLAGADTQYF
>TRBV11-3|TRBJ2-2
CASREGQGLRGTGELFF
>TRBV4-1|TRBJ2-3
CASSQDERPSTDTQYF
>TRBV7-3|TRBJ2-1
CASSLTSGVSSYNEQFF
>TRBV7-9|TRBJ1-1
CASSLPVGRGNTEAFF
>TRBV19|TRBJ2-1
CASRRASGVRNEQFF
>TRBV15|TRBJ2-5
CATSRGGASQETQYF
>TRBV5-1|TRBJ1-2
CASSAGTGVNYGYTF
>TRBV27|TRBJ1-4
CASSFSGFEKLFF
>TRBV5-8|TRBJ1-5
CASPLGRGRSNQPQHF
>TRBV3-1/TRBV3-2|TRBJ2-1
CASSSLRKPYNEQFF
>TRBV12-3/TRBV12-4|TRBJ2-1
CASSLSGAGEQFF
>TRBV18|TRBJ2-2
CASSPPGARTGELFF
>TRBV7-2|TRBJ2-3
CASSGTARQGGTQYF
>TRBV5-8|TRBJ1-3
CASPQGFYSGNTIYF
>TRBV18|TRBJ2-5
CASSPRTRKETQYF
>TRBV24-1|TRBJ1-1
CATAPGQGANTEAFF
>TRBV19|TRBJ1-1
CASSDSGWDTEAFF
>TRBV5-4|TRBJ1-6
CASSLNRGTYNSPLHF
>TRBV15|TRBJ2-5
CATSRDIGQNLAQYF
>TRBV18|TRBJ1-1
CASSRDMNTEAFF
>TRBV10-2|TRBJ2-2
CASSDVGGQRTGELFF
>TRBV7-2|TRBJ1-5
CASSWDRGSGQPQHF
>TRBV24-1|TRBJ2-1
CATSDLEGRNEQFF
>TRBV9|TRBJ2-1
CASSVVGLAHNEQFF
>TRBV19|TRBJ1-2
CASSRDTYGYTF
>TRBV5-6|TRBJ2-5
CASSLPIGYQETQYF
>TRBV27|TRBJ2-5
CASRQETQYF
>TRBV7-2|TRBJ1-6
CASSQRQGGSPLHF
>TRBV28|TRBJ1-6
CASSLVNSPLHF
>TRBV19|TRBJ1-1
CASSFQYRLPRTNEAFF
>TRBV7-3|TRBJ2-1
CASSLTPAGGTSEQFF
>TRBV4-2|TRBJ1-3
CASRSGTGGIQSSGNTIYF
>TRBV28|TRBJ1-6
CASTLQRDGSPLHF
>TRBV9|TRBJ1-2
CASRPGQGANYGYTF
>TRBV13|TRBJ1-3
CASSRRGNTIYF
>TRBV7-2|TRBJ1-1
CASSLAGYRGRGDTEAFF
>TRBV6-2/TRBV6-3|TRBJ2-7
CASSYPGYEQYF